The 30 T cell receptor beta chains below all came from one sample that was sequenced in a study of cytomegalovirus exposure and HLA in healthy donors. Primers included in the PCR were 60 Vbeta and 13 Jbeta primers. Here immunoSEQ multiplex PCR was the method, and the copy in TCRdb shows in-frame clones only, minus some. The sample carries approximately 220,000 clones, roughly 80% recorded once. The specimen sequenced was PBMCs. These receptors originate from a girl aged 2 to 10 in good health and CMV-seronegative.

The chain has TRBV10-3 and TRBJ2-7; 7 nucleotides line up with TRBD1. The CDR3 totals 14 residues. V gave up 5 bases and J gave up 3 bases; unmatched junction bases: 7. The germline V gene has CDR1 ENHRY and CDR2 SYGVKD. The CDR3 protein is CAISSTGVGYEQYF. CDR3 DNA: TGTGCCATCAGTTCAACAGGGGTCGGCTACGAGCAGTACTTC.

The J gene is TRBJ1-3, the V gene TRBV4-1, with D uncertain. Between the trimmed V and J ends, which lost 0 bases and 8 bases, there was a span of 11 bases. The germline gives CDR1 MGHRA, CDR2 YSYEKL. The CDR3 is 14 residues long. CDR3 in amino acids: CASSQEIQADTIYF. The CDR3 region has the DNA TGCGCCAGCAGCCAAGAGATCCAGGCAGACACCATATATTTT.

This clone has just a few counts. This sequence joins TRBV2 and TRBJ1-1; 8 bases align to TRBD1. Germline trimming cut 6 bases from V and 4 bases from J; bases unmatched to any gene: 7. Germline-derived CDR1 and CDR2 are SNHLY and FYNNEI. This CDR3 is built from 14 residues. DNA of the CDR3: TGTGCCAGCAGCTTAACAGGGGGGGCCACTGAAGCTTTCTTT. Translation: CASSLTGGATEAFF.

The chain joins TRBV9 to TRBJ1-2, with 9 bases that match TRBD1. The CDR3 contains 15 residues. Germline loops: CDR1 SGDLS, CDR2 YYNGEE. Trimming cost V 0 bases and J 5 bases; bases outside gene matches: 5. This CDR3 reads CASSVDPGQGYGYTF. The CDR3 coding sequence is TGTGCCAGCAGCGTAGACCCGGGACAGGGATATGGCTACACCTTC.

The chain recombines TRBV5-1 with TRBJ2-2, with a possible D match to TRBD1 (5 bases). From germline, CDR1 is SGHRS and CDR2 YFSETQ. This CDR3 region has 15 residues. Trimming left V 4 bases short and J 5 bases short, with 15 bases between. The CDR3 bases are TGCGCCAGCAGCAAGATACGCAGGGATACCGGGGAGCTGTTTTTT. Protein product: CASSKIRRDTGELFF. Looking up the rest from reference TRBV5-1 and TRBJ2-2 gives the full variable domain: KAGVTQTPRYLIKTRGQQVTLSCSPISGHRSVSWYQQTPGQGLQFLFEYFSETQRNKGNFPGRFSGRQFSNSRSEMNVSTLELGDSALYLCASSKIRRDTGELFFGEGSRLTVL.

This clone has only one observation. The rearrangement links TRBV7-4 to TRBJ1-3, with 8 nucleotides matching TRBD1. Trimming removed 5 bases from V and 4 bases from J; junction bases left unmatched: 16. Germline CDR1 and CDR2: SGHVT and SQSDAQ. This CDR3 has 18 amino acids. CDR3 bases: TGTGCCAGCAGCCCTAACCGATCGGACAGGGAGGGAGGAAACACCATATATTTT. It specifies CASSPNRSDREGGNTIYF.

The chain employs TRBV4-2 and TRBJ1-1, with unresolved D. The germline V gene has CDR1 LGHNA and CDR2 YNFKEQ. The CDR3 length is 14 residues. V lost 0 bases and J lost 5, with 10 bases in between. CDR3 DNA: TGTGCCAGCAGCCAAGACCTGGGCTGGACTGAAGCTTTCTTT. This codes for CASSQDLGWTEAFF.

The rearrangement joins TRBV10-1 to TRBJ2-7; 14 bases agree with TRBD2. J was trimmed by 4 bases and V by 6 bases; bases with no gene match: 5. CDR1 and CDR2 from the germline V gene are WNHNN and SYGVQD (reference sequence). This CDR3 is built from 15 residues. The CDR3 DNA is TGCGCCAGCAGGGGGACTAGCGGGAGAGGGTACGAGCAGTACTTC. Protein sequence: CASRGTSGRGYEQYF.

This CDR3 is CASSQGQTLTYEQYF. The CDR3 nucleotides are TGCGCCAGCAGCCAAGGCCAGACTCTTACCTACGAGCAGTACTTC. V gene TRBV4-1 combines with J gene TRBJ2-7; D is uncertain. This CDR3 spans 15 amino acids. Trimming pared 1 base from V and 2 bases from J, leaving 12 bases between. Germline V gene sequence: CDR1 MGHRA, CDR2 YSYEKL.

The CDR3 loop is CASRQGEKLFF. The DNA for the CDR3 is TGTGCCAGCAGACAGGGTGAAAAACTGTTTTTT. The chain joins TRBV21-1 to TRBJ1-4; TRBD1 is taken as the D call from the table, unchecked against the DNA. TRBV21-1 is a pseudogene segment. This CDR3 has 11 residues.

This clone was counted only a few times. The V call is TRBV18, the J call TRBJ1-1; D may be TRBD1 (6 bases). Trimming removed 2 bases at V and 1 base at J, with 14 bases between. The germline CDR1 and CDR2 sequences are KGHSH and LQKENI. The CDR3 runs 16 residues. CDR3 nucleotide sequence: TGTGCCAGCTCACCATCTCGGACAGTCCAGAACACTGAAGCTTTCTTT. This gives the protein CASSPSRTVQNTEAFF.

The chain combines TRBV2 with TRBJ1-5, with TRBD1 matching over 9 bases. Germline-derived CDR1 and CDR2 are SNHLY and FYNNEI. The CDR3 length is 15 residues. With 1 base clipped from V and 6 bases from J, the junction kept 4 bases outside the gene matches. CDR3 DNA sequence: TGTGCCAGCAGTGAAGACAGGGGGCCAAGTCAGCCCCAGCATTTT. This sequence encodes CASSEDRGPSQPQHF.

V usage is TRBV4-1 and J usage is TRBJ1-1, with D perhaps matching TRBD1 (5 bases). The length of the CDR3 is 17 residues. The germline gives CDR1 MGHRA, CDR2 YSYEKL. The V gene lost 1 base and the J gene lost 4 bases, with 19 bases spanning the gap. CDR3 sequence reads: CASSQVGARVGGTEAFF. In DNA form, the CDR3 reads TGCGCCAGCAGCCAAGTAGGCGCCAGGGTGGGTGGCACTGAAGCTTTCTTT.

This clone was detected a few times. J is TRBJ2-7 and V is TRBV6-6; a possible D gene is TRBD1 (6 bases). The CDR3 has 14 amino acids. V was shortened by 5 bases and J by 2 bases, with 13 bases between the two germline ends. Per the germline V gene, CDR1 is MNHNY and CDR2 is SVGAGI (reference sequence). CDR3 amino acids: CASSKTRQAYEQYF. The CDR3 coding sequence is TGTGCCAGCAGTAAGACAAGACAGGCCTACGAGCAGTACTTC.

The gene calls are TRBV7-3 and TRBJ1-2; 9 bases are a match to TRBD1. The germline V gene encodes CDR1 SGHTA and CDR2 FQGTGA. The CDR3 totals 13 residues. V shed 5 bases and J 6 bases; nucleotides not matched to a gene: 4. The CDR3 bases are TGTGCCAGCAGCAGCGGACAGGGGCATGGCTACACCTTC. Encoded protein: CASSSGQGHGYTF.

As for this clone: One end of the junction does not line up with germline, which may come from a read error. The rearrangement joins TRBV7-6 to TRBJ2-6; 8 bases map to TRBD1. The CDR3 totals 18 residues. The V gene's germline CDR1 is SGHVS and CDR2 FNYEAQ. The CDR3 nucleotides are TGTGCCAGCAGCTCCCCCCAGGGGGCGAAGGCTGGGGCCAACGCCCTGACTTTC. Amino acid sequence: CASSSPQGAKAGANALTF.

This clone occurred a few times. The chain uses TRBV10-2 and TRBJ2-5; possible D gene TRBD2, 5 bases. The assigned J gene may be wrong: the sequence end matches TRBJ2-7 better. This CDR3 region has 13 residues. Germline V gives CDR1 WSHSY, CDR2 SAAADI. The CDR3 spells CASLSTSSYEQYF. The CDR3 nucleotides are TGCGCCAGCTTGTCAACTAGCTCCTACGAGCAGTACTTC.

This chain connects TRBV6-1 to TRBJ1-3; D gene ambiguous. Trimming removed 2 bases at V and 4 bases at J, with 9 bases between. The CDR3 spans 14 residues. Germline CDR1 is MNHNS and CDR2 is SASEGT. CDR3 DNA sequence: TGTGCCAGCAGTGAAAGCGCAAACGGAAACACCATATATTTT. It is translated as CASSESANGNTIYF.

The J gene is TRBJ2-7, the V gene TRBV5-5, with 7 bases lining up with TRBD1. The germline CDR1 and CDR2 sequences are SGHKS and YYEKEE (reference sequence). V trimming: 4 bases; J trimming: 0 bases; junction bases outside the gene matches: 4. The CDR3 is 14 residues long. The CDR3 protein is CASSRQGSSYEQYF. CDR3 coding DNA: TGTGCCAGCAGCCGACAGGGAAGCTCCTACGAGCAGTACTTC. Supplemented by reference TRBV5-5 and TRBJ2-7, the full variable domain reads DAGVTQSPTHLIKTRGQQVTLRCSPISGHKSVSWYQQVLGQGPQFIFQYYEKEERGRGNFPDRFSARQFPNYSSELNVNALLLGDSALYLCASSRQGSSYEQYFGPGTRLTVT.

The gene calls are TRBV5-6 and TRBJ1-6; D might be TRBD1 (5 bases). The V gene lost 1 base and the J gene lost 7 bases, with 21 bases spanning the gap. The CDR3 spans 18 residues. Germline CDR1 and CDR2: SGHDT and YYEEEE. CDR3 protein: CASSLWIRQGRANSPLHF. DNA for the CDR3: TGTGCCAGCAGCTTGTGGATTCGGCAGGGAAGGGCAAATTCACCCCTCCACTTT.

The DNA for the CDR3 is TGTGCCAGCAGCTTGAGCTCAATAGCGGGAGTCGCTGAGCAGTTCTTC. As protein: CASSLSSIAGVAEQFF. The chain joins TRBV5-4 to TRBJ2-1, with 9 bases fitting TRBD2. This CDR3 contains 16 residues. The V and J ends lost 1 base and 9 bases, in that order; junction bases with no gene match: 11. CDR1 SGHNT and CDR2 YYREEE come from the germline V gene (reference sequence).

This rearrangement joins TRBV7-9 to TRBJ2-7, with a tentative D call TRBD2 (6 bases). The CDR3 consists of 14 residues. Germline lookup yields CDR1 SEHNR and CDR2 FQNEAQ (reference sequence). The V end was cut by 4 bases, the J end by 0 bases, with 10 bases between. In nucleotides, the CDR3 is TGTGCCAGCAGCTCAAAGGACTACTCCTACGAGCAGTACTTC. Residues: CASSSKDYSYEQYF.

The chain couples TRBV7-9 to TRBJ2-1; 11 nucleotides line up with TRBD1. Germline V lookup: CDR1 SEHNR, CDR2 FQNEAQ (reference sequence). The V and J ends lost 2 bases and 9 bases, in that order; junction bases with no gene match: 15. This CDR3 spans 18 amino acids. CDR3 residues: CASSLRSLRDRGSAEQFF. DNA for the CDR3: TGTGCCAGCAGCTTAAGAAGTCTCAGGGACAGGGGGTCGGCTGAGCAGTTCTTC.

V and J are TRBV30 and TRBJ2-1; D is perhaps TRBD2 (6 bases). CDR1 is GTSNPN, CDR2 SVGIG, per germline (reference sequence). V lost 1 base to trimming and J lost 0 bases, with 10 bases between them. This CDR3 contains 15 residues. CDR3 nucleotide sequence: TGTGCCTGGAGTGGGGAGGCCCCCTCCTACAATGAGCAGTTCTTC. It encodes CAWSGEAPSYNEQFF.

The V and J genes are TRBV4-2 and TRBJ2-1; 13 positions agree with TRBD2. The J segment lost 7 bases and the V segment lost 3 bases, leaving 9 bases of the junction unmatched. The CDR3 is made up of 17 amino acids. Germline-derived CDR1 and CDR2 are LGHNA and YNFKEQ. As DNA, the CDR3 is TGTGCCAGCAGCCAGTTCTACACTAGCGGGGGGGGAAATGAGCAGTTCTTC. Its protein is CASSQFYTSGGGNEQFF.

This clone was observed a few times. The chain combines TRBV10-3 with TRBJ2-6; D remains ambiguous. CDR3 size: 13 residues. In germline, CDR1 is ENHRY, CDR2 SYGVKD. V was pared by 11 bases and J by 1 base, with 9 bases between. The CDR3, as DNA: TGTGCCGCCGCGTTATCTGGGGCCAACGTCCTGACTTTC. It specifies CAAALSGANVLTF.

This clone was seen once. The V gene is TRBV14, the J gene TRBJ2-3; tentatively, D is TRBD1 (6 bases). The V end was cut by 6 bases, the J end by 5 bases, with 15 bases between. Germline V gene sequence: CDR1 SGHDN, CDR2 FVKESK. The CDR3 has 14 residues. CDR3 sequence (DNA): TGTGCCAGCAGTCCGACAGGAGTGAGAGATACGCAGTATTTT. The encoded protein is CASSPTGVRDTQYF.

The V gene is TRBV11-1, the J gene TRBJ2-3, with TRBD2 identical over 8 bases. CDR1 and CDR2 (germline): SGHAT, FQDESV (reference sequence). The CDR3 length is 15 residues. V shed 2 bases and J 5 bases; nucleotides not matched to a gene: 6. The DNA of the CDR3 is TGTGCCAGCAGCTTACGGGGGGGTGGAGGAGATACGCAGTATTTT. Its translation: CASSLRGGGGDTQYF. The full variable domain, rest sourced from reference TRBV11-1 and TRBJ2-3, is EAEVAQSPRYKITEKSQAVAFWCDPISGHATLYWYRQILGQGPELLVQFQDESVVDDSQLPKDRFSAERLKGVDSTLKIQPAELGDSAMYLCASSLRGGGGDTQYFGPGTRLTVL.

This chain joins TRBV19 and TRBJ2-6; D remains ambiguous. The V gene's germline CDR1 is LNHDA and CDR2 SQIVND (reference sequence). This CDR3 contains 16 residues. Trimming left V 2 bases short and J 0 bases short, with 8 bases between. In DNA, the CDR3 is TGTGCCAGTAGTATATTACCCAGCTCTGGGGCCAACGTCCTGACTTTC. Protein product: CASSILPSSGANVLTF.

This clone has only one observation. V gene TRBV4-2 combines with J gene TRBJ2-1, with 10 positions matching TRBD2. The length of the CDR3 is 18 residues. Germline V gene lookup returns CDR1 LGHNA and CDR2 YNFKEQ. J lost 8 bases, V lost 0 bases, and 13 bases had no gene match. CDR3 bases: TGTGCCAGCAGCCAAGAGGTAGCGGGAGGCCCCGGTGGGGATGAGCAGTTCTTC. Translated, it gives CASSQEVAGGPGGDEQFF.